This TCR beta chain is from a study of T cell repertoires in cytomegalovirus infection. Study details: CMV infection together with matching HLA type was indicated by public TCR beta signatures. Whole-study results and caveats: CMV-specific TCR beta clonotypes restricted by HLA-C dominated the ex vivo response. Pooled public TCR beta family frequency picked out CMV carriers with the relevant HLA.

Deletions cut 2 bases from V and 8 bases from J, with 9 bases between. The CDR3 spans 12 residues. The germline V gene encodes CDR1 SGHAT and CDR2 FQNNGV. TCRdb re-derived calls from the reads in MiXCR, one entry per CDR3 protein. The table records some 230,000 distinct CDR3 sequences, roughly 22% of them present only once. This clonotype showed up many times. What it binds is unknown. The sequence was obtained from a human donor in good health (CMV status not recorded). Some clones in this sample may be carry-over from other donors' samples. V is TRBV11-2 and J is TRBJ1-2; no clear D gene. The sequencing sample was made of CD8+ T cells from PBMCs. The CDR3 coding sequence is TGTGCCAGCAGCTTAACCGCAGGAGGCTACACCTTC. This sequence encodes CASSLTAGGYTF.